A single sample gave rise to the 21 T cell receptor beta chains below, sequenced in a study of OX40 agonist ivuxolimab in advanced cancers. The data were produced by immunoSEQ multiplex PCR, yet TCRdb's version contains in-frame clones alone and is incomplete. The sample has 68,000 or so clones; approximately 90% are singletons. Source: CD4+ or CD8+ T cells sorted from blood, taken in a trial of the OX40 agonist ivuxolimab. These receptors were obtained from an adult with an advanced solid tumor such as melanoma, head and neck, liver or kidney cancer.

The genes are TRBV5-1 and TRBJ1-1; TRBD1 is a possible D gene (5 bases). Germline assignment: CDR1 SGHRS and CDR2 YFSETQ. Trimming pared 1 base from V and 0 bases from J, leaving 10 bases between. The CDR3 is 15 amino acids. Written as DNA, the CDR3 is TGCGCCAGCAGCTTGATCGGGGGAGTGAACACTGAAGCTTTCTTT. Its protein is CASSLIGGVNTEAFF.

The chain joins TRBV7-9 to TRBJ2-6; D unclear. The CDR3 extends over 15 amino acids. Germline assignment: CDR1 SEHNR and CDR2 FQNEAQ (reference sequence). Trimming cost V 5 bases and J 0 bases, with 8 bases left between them. CDR3 nucleotide sequence: TGTGCCAGCAGCATAATGCGCTCTGGGGCCAACGTCCTGACTTTC. This codes for CASSIMRSGANVLTF. Combining the CDR3 with reference TRBV7-9 and TRBJ2-6 gives the whole variable domain DTGVSQNPRHKITKRGQNVTFRCDPISEHNRLYWYRQTLGQGPEFLTYFQNEAQLEKSRLLSDRFSAERPKGSFSTLEIQRTEQGDSAMYLCASSIMRSGANVLTFGAGSRLTVL.

V is TRBV5-1 and J is TRBJ2-7, with 9 bases matching TRBD1. Trimming at V came to 6 bases and at J to 4 bases, leaving 14 bases not matched to a gene. This CDR3 is built from 16 residues. In germline, CDR1 is SGHRS, CDR2 YFSETQ. CDR3 amino acids: CASIHTPGQGSYEQYF. The CDR3 DNA reads TGCGCCAGCATACACACCCCGGGACAGGGCTCTTACGAGCAGTACTTC.

This chain connects TRBV5-1 to TRBJ2-2; perhaps TRBD2 as D (5 bases). Deletions cut 3 bases from V and 2 bases from J, with 14 bases between. CDR3 length: 16 amino acids. The germline V gene has CDR1 SGHRS and CDR2 YFSETQ. CDR3 sequence (DNA): TGCGCCAGCAGCTCCCGGACTTCCCCAAACACCGGGGAGCTGTTTTTT. Encoded protein: CASSSRTSPNTGELFF.

The count of this clone is one. The rearrangement joins TRBV18 to TRBJ1-4; D unresolved. Germline CDR1 reads KGHSH; CDR2 reads LQKENI. The CDR3 spans 14 residues. V gave up 3 bases and J gave up 4 bases, with 9 bases separating them. Here the CDR3 DNA reads TGTGCCAGCTCACCGAAGACCGGTAATGAAAAACTGTTTTTT. Its protein product is CASSPKTGNEKLFF.

The V call is TRBV10-3, the J call TRBJ2-3; TRBD2 aligns across 9 bases. V shed 6 bases and J 1 base; nucleotides not matched to a gene: 11. The CDR3 is 17 residues long. Germline-derived CDR1 and CDR2 are ENHRY and SYGVKD. CDR3 sequence (DNA): TGTGCCATCAGGGAAGCGGGGGGCCATACAGGCACAGATACGCAGTATTTT. This codes for CAIREAGGHTGTDTQYF.

The chain has TRBV19 and TRBJ1-5; perhaps TRBD1 as D (5 bases). The CDR3 runs 15 residues. V was pared by 1 base and J by 2 bases, with 9 bases between. CDR1 and CDR2 from the germline V gene are LNHDA and SQIVND (reference sequence). The CDR3 protein is CASSIGGFGNQPQHF. CDR3 sequence (DNA): TGTGCCAGTAGTATAGGGGGCTTCGGCAATCAGCCCCAGCATTTT.

The rearrangement links TRBV11-2 to TRBJ2-5; D is uncertain. The germline V gene has CDR1 SGHAT and CDR2 FQNNGV. The CDR3 has 12 amino acids. Trimming removed 1 base from V and 5 bases from J, with 5 bases in between. This CDR3 is CASSLGWETQYF. The CDR3 nucleotides read TGTGCCAGCAGCTTAGGGTGGGAGACCCAGTACTTC.

CDR3 in amino acids: CASSAQGGSYNEQFF. CDR3 DNA: TGTGCCAGCAGTGCGCAGGGGGGCTCCTACAATGAGCAGTTCTTC. This chain joins TRBV25-1 and TRBJ2-1, with D tentatively TRBD1 (7 bases). The CDR3 is 15 amino acids. Per the germline V gene, CDR1 is MGHDK and CDR2 is SYGVNS. V was cut by 4 bases and J by 0 bases, with 10 bases left in between.

This clone turned up a few times. The CDR3: CASSEEGLAAVSYNEQFF. CDR3 DNA sequence: TGTGCCAGCAGTGAAGAGGGACTAGCGGCAGTCTCCTACAATGAGCAGTTCTTC. The chain couples TRBV2 to TRBJ2-1; 11 bases fit TRBD2. The CDR3 has 18 residues. From germline, CDR1 is SNHLY and CDR2 FYNNEI. V was pared by 1 base and J by 0 bases, with 5 bases of the junction left unmatched.

V and J are TRBV11-3 and TRBJ2-1, with 12 bases that match TRBD2. The length of the CDR3 is 18 residues. After removal of 1 base from V and 5 bases from J, the junction contained 9 bases not matched to a gene. The germline gives CDR1 SGHNT, CDR2 YENEEA. The CDR3 bases are TGTGCCAGCAGCTTAGCTAGCGGGGGGGCCGGACCGGACAATGAGCAGTTCTTC. Protein: CASSLASGGAGPDNEQFF.

CDR3 nucleotide sequence: TGTGCCTGGGGCAGGGCCTCGGATTATGGCACCGGGGAGCTGTTTTTT. Protein sequence: CAWGRASDYGTGELFF. This chain connects TRBV30 to TRBJ2-2, with D possibly matching TRBD1 (5 bases). The V end was cut by 5 bases, the J end by 4 bases, with 20 bases between. The CDR3 loop spans 16 amino acids. The V gene's germline CDR1 is GTSNPN and CDR2 SVGIG (reference sequence).

The chain uses TRBV19 and TRBJ1-5, with TRBD1 matching 9 bases. The CDR3 covers 15 residues. Per the germline V gene, CDR1 is LNHDA and CDR2 is SQIVND (reference sequence). Trimming took 3 bases from V and 4 from J; bases not matched to a gene: 4. The CDR3 region has the DNA TGTGCCAGTAGTATCAGACAGGGGGTTAATCAGCCCCAGCATTTT. Translation gives CASSIRQGVNQPQHF.

Written as DNA, the CDR3 is TGCGCCAGCGGGACAGGGTACGAGCAGTACTTC. Encoded protein: CASGTGYEQYF. The gene calls are TRBV10-2 and TRBJ2-7; 9 bases agree with TRBD1. V lost 8 bases and J lost 4; bases outside the gene matches: 0. In germline, CDR1 is WSHSY, CDR2 SAAADI. The CDR3 runs to 11 residues.

The chain couples TRBV19 to TRBJ2-1, with D unclear. The CDR3 has 14 residues. V gave up 3 bases and J gave up 0 bases, with 6 bases separating them. The germline V gene has CDR1 LNHDA and CDR2 SQIVND (reference sequence). The CDR3 sequence is CASSMGYSYNEQFF. CDR3 in DNA: TGTGCCAGTAGTATGGGTTACTCCTACAATGAGCAGTTCTTC. Using reference TRBV19 and TRBJ2-1 for the parts outside the CDR3, the full variable domain is DGGITQSPKYLFRKEGQNVTLSCEQNLNHDAMYWYRQDPGQGLRLIYYSQIVNDFQKGDIAEGYSVSREKKESFPLTVTSAQKNPTAFYLCASSMGYSYNEQFFGPGTRLTVL.

This chain links TRBV18 with TRBJ2-2, with a possible D match to TRBD1 (7 bases). Germline V gene lookup returns CDR1 KGHSH and CDR2 LQKENI. The CDR3 loop spans 17 amino acids. Trimming removed 2 bases at V and 3 bases at J, with 16 bases between. The CDR3 region has the DNA TGTGCCAGCTCACCATCAGTCGGAGGGGGCGACACCGGGGAGCTGTTTTTT. Its protein product is CASSPSVGGGDTGELFF.

This clone was counted once. The rearrangement links TRBV4-1 to TRBJ2-3; TRBD2 matches at 8 bases. Germline-derived CDR1 and CDR2 are MGHRA and YSYEKL. The CDR3 extends over 15 amino acids. V lost 1 base and J lost 1; bases outside the gene matches: 1. The CDR3 region is CASSQGRGGTDTQYF. The CDR3 DNA is TGCGCCAGCAGCCAAGGGCGGGGGGGCACAGATACGCAGTATTTT.

The genes are TRBV18 and TRBJ2-5; 10 bases are a match to TRBD2. The V gene's germline CDR1 is KGHSH and CDR2 LQKENI. The junction had 4 bases not matched to a gene; V was cut back by 3 bases and J by 3 bases. CDR3 length equals 15 residues. CDR3 sequence (DNA): TGTGCCAGCTCACCGTTCGGGACTAGCGAAGAGACCCAGTACTTC. Amino acid sequence: CASSPFGTSEETQYF.

The chain combines TRBV5-1 with TRBJ2-1, with 8 bases matching TRBD2. V was pared by 6 bases and J by 2 bases, with 7 bases of the junction left unmatched. CDR1 SGHRS and CDR2 YFSETQ come from the germline V gene. The CDR3 has 15 amino acids. The CDR3 spells CASKAGGLPYNEQFF. CDR3 in DNA: TGCGCCAGCAAGGCGGGGGGCTTACCCTACAATGAGCAGTTCTTC.

V is TRBV30 and J is TRBJ2-5; 9 bases are shared with TRBD2. The germline V gene has CDR1 GTSNPN and CDR2 SVGIG (reference sequence). J was trimmed by 5 bases and V by 2 bases; bases with no gene match: 9. The CDR3 consists of 15 residues. CDR3 residues: CAWSIGGGALETQYF. In DNA, the CDR3 is TGTGCCTGGAGTATCGGCGGGGGGGCCCTTGAGACCCAGTACTTC.

This clone has only one observation. This chain uses TRBV5-4 with TRBJ2-2; D remains ambiguous. Germline CDR1 is SGHNT and CDR2 is YYREEE (reference sequence). V dropped 4 bases and J dropped 6 bases, with 10 bases sitting between them. The CDR3 consists of 13 residues. The DNA of the CDR3 is TGTGCCAGCAGCGGTGAGCAATCCGGGGAGCTGTTTTTT. Encoded protein: CASSGEQSGELFF. Together with reference TRBV5-4 and TRBJ2-2, the CDR3 gives the full variable domain: ETGVTQSPTHLIKTRGQQVTLRCSSQSGHNTVSWYQQALGQGPQFIFQYYREEENGRGNFPPRFSGLQFPNYSSELNVNALELDDSALYLCASSGEQSGELFFGEGSRLTVL.